These T cell receptor beta chains were read from a single sample in a study of Graves' ophthalmopathy and Graves' hyperthyroidism. TCRdb called the multiplex PCR reads again in MiXCR, with one record for every CDR3 protein. Of hundreds of thousands of distinct CDR3 sequences listed, roughly 20% are singletons. Sequencing was carried out using peripheral blood. These receptors were taken from a woman under 30 with stable Graves' hyperthyroidism. Some clones in this sample may be carry-over from other donors' samples. CDR3s include the opening cysteine and the closing phenylalanine or tryptophan. A D gene is named only where the DNA matches it firmly. The size entry is marked missing in some rows and otherwise reads once, few, many or a size class.

J	length	D	V	size	CDR3	DNA
TRBJ1-1	16	-	TRBV30	-	CAWSVPRRLMNTEAFF	TGTGCCTGGAGTGTACCACGGAGACTCATGAACACTGAAGCTTTCTTT
TRBJ2-7	17	-	TRBV12-5	-	CASGLVLGGVHSYDQYF	TGTGCTAGTGGTTTGGTACTGGGCGGGGTGCACTCCTACGATCAGTACTTC
TRBJ2-7	14	-	TRBV6-2/TRBV6-3	few	CASRTQSVSLEQYF	TGTGCCAGCAGGACCCAGTCGGTGAGCCTCGAGCAGTACTTC
TRBJ2-7	16	-	TRBV19	many	CASSTQGQLQSYEQYF	TGTGCCAGTAGTACCCAAGGACAGCTCCAGTCCTACGAGCAGTACTTC
TRBJ1-1	14	-	TRBV6-5	few	CASSYLGLNTEAFF	TGTGCCAGCAGTTATCTAGGGTTGAACACTGAAGCTTTCTTT
TRBJ2-5	14	-	TRBV11-2	-	CASNHNVGEETQYF	TGTGCCAGCAACCATAACGTGGGGGAAGAGACCCAGTACTTC
TRBJ2-7	17	TRBD1	TRBV28	many	CASSLGTGKKSSYEQYF	TGTGCCAGCAGCCTAGGGACAGGTAAAAAGAGCTCCTACGAGCAGTACTTC
TRBJ2-7	15	-	TRBV11-3	few	CASSLDLAPSYEQYF	TGTGCCAGCAGCTTAGACCTAGCACCCTCCTACGAGCAGTACTTC
TRBJ2-7	13	TRBD1	TRBV7-3	-	CASSFETGHEQYF	TGTGCCAGCAGCTTTGAGACAGGGCACGAGCAGTACTTC
TRBJ2-6	16	-	TRBV28	-	CASSLSGAPGANVLTF	TGTGCCAGCAGCCTGTCGGGGGCGCCTGGGGCCAACGTCCTGACTTTC
TRBJ1-1	10	TRBD1	TRBV29-1	many	CSALEGAAFF	TGCAGCGCCCTGGAGGGGGCAGCTTTCTTT
TRBJ2-5	14	TRBD2	TRBV30	-	CAWNLAGGLETQYF	TGTGCCTGGAACCTAGCGGGGGGTTTGGAGACCCAGTACTTC
TRBJ1-2	15	-	TRBV5-1	many	CASSLWGLESYGYTF	TGCGCCAGCAGCTTGTGGGGCTTGGAAAGCTATGGCTACACCTTC
TRBJ1-5	17	-	TRBV12-3/TRBV12-4	-	CASSAMGRLPSNQPQHF	TGTGCCAGCAGTGCAATGGGACGTCTCCCTAGCAATCAGCCCCAGCATTTT
TRBJ1-2	16	TRBD1	TRBV6-2/TRBV6-3	many	CASSYSRTGINYGYTF	TGTGCCAGCAGTTACTCGAGGACAGGGATTAACTATGGCTACACCTTC
TRBJ1-1	12	-	TRBV7-9	-	CSSSLSYTEAFF	TGTTCCAGCAGCTTATCCTACACTGAAGCTTTCTTT
TRBJ1-1	14	-	TRBV4-1	once	CAISQVLGNTEAFF	TGCGCCATCAGCCAAGTATTGGGGAACACTGAAGCTTTCTTT
TRBJ2-5	15	-	TRBV9	many	CASSVAGGAQETQYF	TGTGCCAGCAGCGTAGCGGGGGGCGCGCAAGAGACCCAGTACTTC
TRBJ2-7	14	TRBD1	TRBV9	many	CASSDGTGLNEQYF	TGTGCCAGCAGCGACGGGACAGGGCTGAACGAGCAGTACTTC
TRBJ1-2	13	-	TRBV12-3/TRBV12-4	many	CASSPITGTGYTF	TGTGCCAGCAGCCCTATAACAGGGACCGGCTACACCTTC
TRBJ1-1	13	-	TRBV11-1	many	CASSLWEGTEAFF	TGTGCCAGCAGCTTATGGGAGGGGACTGAAGCTTTCTTT
TRBJ1-1	11	-	TRBV12-5	many	CASGLSGSAFF	TGTGCTAGTGGTTTATCGGGGTCAGCTTTCTTT
TRBJ1-5	12	-	TRBV29-1	many	CSVRDFNQPQHF	TGCAGCGTCCGGGACTTCAATCAGCCCCAGCATTTT
TRBJ1-1	15	-	TRBV7-8	many	CASSLTVGVGEEAFF	TGTGCCAGCAGCTTGACGGTAGGGGTAGGTGAAGAAGCTTTCTTT
TRBJ2-5	16	TRBD1	TRBV27	once	CASSLKGQGGGETQYF	TGTGCCAGCAGTTTAAAAGGACAGGGTGGGGGTGAGACCCAGTACTTC
TRBJ2-2	17	TRBD1	TRBV6-5	-	CASSYVGTGINTGELFF	TGTGCCAGCAGTTACGTTGGGACAGGGATTAACACCGGGGAGCTGTTTTTT
TRBJ2-6	19	TRBD1	TRBV15	-	CATSRDLGTAFSGANVLTF	TGTGCCACCAGCAGAGATCTAGGGACAGCCTTCTCTGGGGCCAACGTCCTGACTTTC
TRBJ1-2	14	-	TRBV6-1	many	CASSEPRGGYGYTF	TGTGCCAGCAGTGAACCTAGGGGCGGTTATGGCTACACCTTC
TRBJ2-6	15	TRBD1	TRBV29-1	few	CSARQGNSGANVLTF	TGCAGCGCACGACAGGGAAACTCTGGGGCCAACGTCCTGACTTTC
TRBJ1-6	17	TRBD1	TRBV6-1	many	CASEGSDRGSWNSPLHF	TGTGCCAGTGAGGGATCTGACAGGGGAAGTTGGAATTCACCCCTCCACTTT
TRBJ1-5	14	-	TRBV6-2/TRBV6-3	-	CASSSWTDNQPQHF	TGTGCCAGCAGTTCTTGGACAGACAATCAGCCCCAGCATTTT
TRBJ1-1	18	TRBD1	TRBV11-1	-	CASSLNGRDSRMNTEAFF	TGTGCCAGCAGCTTAAATGGGCGGGACAGTCGCATGAACACTGAAGCTTTCTTT
TRBJ1-1	12	-	TRBV30	many	CAWSPQRIEAFF	TGTGCCTGGAGTCCTCAGAGAATTGAAGCTTTCTTT
TRBJ2-7	15	-	TRBV7-9	-	CASSSLGGDSYEQYF	TGTGCCAGCAGCTCCCTAGGGGGGGACTCCTACGAGCAGTACTTC
TRBJ1-6	14	TRBD1	TRBV20-1	many	CSATGQLYNSPLHF	TGCAGTGCTACGGGACAGCTGTATAATTCACCCCTCCACTTT
TRBJ2-5	15	TRBD1	TRBV2	many	CASKRQPGGQETQYF	TGTGCCAGCAAGCGCCAGCCAGGGGGCCAAGAGACCCAGTACTTC
TRBJ1-1	14	-	TRBV28	many	CASSPGHSNTEAFF	TGTGCCAGCAGCCCGGGACATTCGAACACTGAAGCTTTCTTT
TRBJ2-7	13	-	TRBV11-2	many	CASSEEGPYEQYF	TGTGCCAGCAGCGAGGAGGGACCCTACGAGCAGTACTTC